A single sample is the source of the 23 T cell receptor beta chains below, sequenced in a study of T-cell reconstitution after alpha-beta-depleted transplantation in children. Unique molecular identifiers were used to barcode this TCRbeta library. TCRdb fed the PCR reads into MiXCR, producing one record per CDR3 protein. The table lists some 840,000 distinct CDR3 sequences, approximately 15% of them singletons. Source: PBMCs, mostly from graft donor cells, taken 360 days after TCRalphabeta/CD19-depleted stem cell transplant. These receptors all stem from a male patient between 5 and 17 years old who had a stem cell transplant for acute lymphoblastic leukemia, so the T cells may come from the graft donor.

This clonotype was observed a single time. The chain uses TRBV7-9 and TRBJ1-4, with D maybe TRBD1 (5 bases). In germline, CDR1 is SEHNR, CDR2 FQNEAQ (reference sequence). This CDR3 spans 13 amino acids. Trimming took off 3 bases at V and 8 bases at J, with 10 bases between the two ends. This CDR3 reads CASSFLQGEKLFF. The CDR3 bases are TGTGCCAGCAGCTTCCTGCAGGGAGAAAAACTGTTTTTT.

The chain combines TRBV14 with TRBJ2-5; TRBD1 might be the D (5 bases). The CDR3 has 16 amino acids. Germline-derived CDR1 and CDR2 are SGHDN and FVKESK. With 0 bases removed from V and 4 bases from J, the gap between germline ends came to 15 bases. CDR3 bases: TGTGCCAGCAGCCAAGAGCCGTCGACAGCCCGAGAGACCCAGTACTTC. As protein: CASSQEPSTARETQYF. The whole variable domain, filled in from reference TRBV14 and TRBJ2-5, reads EAGVTQFPSHSVIEKGQTVTLRCDPISGHDNLYWYRRVMGKEIKFLLHFVKESKQDESGMPNNRFLAERTGGTYSTLKVQPAELEDSGVYFCASSQEPSTARETQYFGPGTRLLVL.

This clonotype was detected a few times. The CDR3, as DNA: TGCGCCAGCAGCCTACTAGCGGAAACCTACAATGAGCAGTTCTTC. This sequence encodes CASSLLAETYNEQFF. The chain is built from TRBV5-1 and TRBJ2-1, with 8 nucleotides matching TRBD2. Germline V gene sequence: CDR1 SGHRS, CDR2 YFSETQ. V dropped 4 bases and J dropped 2; count of bases not matched to a gene: 5. The CDR3 runs to 15 residues.

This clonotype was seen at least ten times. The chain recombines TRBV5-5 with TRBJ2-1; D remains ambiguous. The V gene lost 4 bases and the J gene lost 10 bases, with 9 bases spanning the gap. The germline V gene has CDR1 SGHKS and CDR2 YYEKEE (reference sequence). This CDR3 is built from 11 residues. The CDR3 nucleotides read TGTGCCAGCAGCCCCCAACGGGAGCAGTTCTTC. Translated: CASSPQREQFF.

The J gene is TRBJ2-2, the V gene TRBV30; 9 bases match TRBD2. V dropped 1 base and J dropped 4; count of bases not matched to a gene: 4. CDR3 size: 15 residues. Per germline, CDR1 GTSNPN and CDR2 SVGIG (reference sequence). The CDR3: CAWSALAGVTGELFF. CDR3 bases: TGTGCCTGGAGTGCACTAGCGGGTGTCACCGGGGAGCTGTTTTTT.

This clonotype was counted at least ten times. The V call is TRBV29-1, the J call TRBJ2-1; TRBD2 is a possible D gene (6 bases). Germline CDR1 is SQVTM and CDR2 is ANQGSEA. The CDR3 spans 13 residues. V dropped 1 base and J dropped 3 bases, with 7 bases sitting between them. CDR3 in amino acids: CSVEVADYNEQFF. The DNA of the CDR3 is TGCAGCGTTGAAGTAGCGGACTACAATGAGCAGTTCTTC.

The CDR3 sequence: CSVAPSPSSEAFF. The DNA for the CDR3 is TGCAGCGTCGCTCCGTCGCCGAGTAGTGAAGCTTTCTTT. The chain recombines TRBV29-1 with TRBJ1-1; no clear D. Germline V CDR1 and CDR2: SQVTM, ANQGSEA. V lost 6 bases and J 7 bases, leaving 18 bases between the germline ends. This CDR3 spans 13 amino acids.

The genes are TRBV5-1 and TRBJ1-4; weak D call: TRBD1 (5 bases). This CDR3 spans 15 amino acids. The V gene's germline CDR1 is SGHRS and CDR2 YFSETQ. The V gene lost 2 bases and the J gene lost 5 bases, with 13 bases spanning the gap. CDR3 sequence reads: CASSLAGLENEKLFF. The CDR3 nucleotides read TGCGCCAGCAGCTTAGCGGGACTAGAAAATGAAAAACTGTTTTTT.

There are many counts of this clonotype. The CDR3 DNA is TGTGCCAGCAGCGTTCGGAGGGCCTCAAATGAGCAGTTCTTC. This sequence encodes CASSVRRASNEQFF. V is TRBV9 and J is TRBJ2-1; possible D gene TRBD2, 6 bases. Germline loops: CDR1 SGDLS, CDR2 YYNGEE. The CDR3 sequence is 14 residues long. V was trimmed by 2 bases and J by 7 bases, leaving 13 bases between them.

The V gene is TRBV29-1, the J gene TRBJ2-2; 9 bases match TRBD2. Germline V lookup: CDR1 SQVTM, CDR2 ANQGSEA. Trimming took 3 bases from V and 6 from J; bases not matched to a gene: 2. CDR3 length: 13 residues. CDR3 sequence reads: CSVDAGGPGELFF. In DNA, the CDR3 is TGCAGCGTTGACGCGGGAGGGCCCGGGGAGCTGTTTTTT.

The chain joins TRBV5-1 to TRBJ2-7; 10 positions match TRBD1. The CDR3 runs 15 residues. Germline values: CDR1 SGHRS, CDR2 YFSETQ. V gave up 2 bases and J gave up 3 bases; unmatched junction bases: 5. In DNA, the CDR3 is TGCGCCAGCAGCTTAAAGCGGGACAGGGGCTACGAGCAGTACTTC. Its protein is CASSLKRDRGYEQYF.

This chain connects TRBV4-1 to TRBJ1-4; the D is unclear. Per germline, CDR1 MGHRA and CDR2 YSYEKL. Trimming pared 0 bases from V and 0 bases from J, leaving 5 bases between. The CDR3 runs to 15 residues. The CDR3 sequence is CASSQETATNEKLFF. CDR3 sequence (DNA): TGCGCCAGCAGCCAAGAGACGGCAACTAATGAAAAACTGTTTTTT.

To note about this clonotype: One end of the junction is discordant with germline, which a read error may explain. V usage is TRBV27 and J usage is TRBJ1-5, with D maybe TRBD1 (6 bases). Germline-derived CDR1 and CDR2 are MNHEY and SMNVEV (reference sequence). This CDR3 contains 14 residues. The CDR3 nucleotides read TGTGCCAGCAGTATATCAGGGGACAATCAGCCCCAGCATTTT. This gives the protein CASSISGDNQPQHF.

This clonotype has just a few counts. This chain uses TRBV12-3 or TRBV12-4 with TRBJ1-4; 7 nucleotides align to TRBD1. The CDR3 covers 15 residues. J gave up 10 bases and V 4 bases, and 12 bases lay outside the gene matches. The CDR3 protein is CASSSSGTVSTKLFF. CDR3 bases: TGTGCCAGCAGTTCATCCGGGACAGTCAGTACAAAACTGTTTTTT.

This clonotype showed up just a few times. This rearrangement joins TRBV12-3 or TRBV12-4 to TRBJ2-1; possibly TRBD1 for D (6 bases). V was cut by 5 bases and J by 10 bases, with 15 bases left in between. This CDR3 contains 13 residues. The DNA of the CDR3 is TGTGCCAGCAGTCTTTCAGGGGTTTGGGAGCAGTTCTTC. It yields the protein CASSLSGVWEQFF.

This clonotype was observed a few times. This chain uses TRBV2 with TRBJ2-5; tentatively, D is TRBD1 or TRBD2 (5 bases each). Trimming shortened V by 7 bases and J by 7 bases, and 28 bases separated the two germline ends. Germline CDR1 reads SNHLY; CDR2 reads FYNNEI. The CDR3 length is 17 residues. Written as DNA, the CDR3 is TGTGCCAGCAAAGGGGAGTTGAGATCTCTGAATCTGGTGACCCAGTACTTC. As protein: CASKGELRSLNLVTQYF.

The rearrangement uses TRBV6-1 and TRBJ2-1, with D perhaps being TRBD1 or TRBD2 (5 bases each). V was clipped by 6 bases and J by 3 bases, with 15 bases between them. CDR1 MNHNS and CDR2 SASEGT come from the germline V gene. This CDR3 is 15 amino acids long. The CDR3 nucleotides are TGTGCCAGCAGGGTTAATAGCGACAGCTACAATGAGCAGTTCTTC. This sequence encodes CASRVNSDSYNEQFF.

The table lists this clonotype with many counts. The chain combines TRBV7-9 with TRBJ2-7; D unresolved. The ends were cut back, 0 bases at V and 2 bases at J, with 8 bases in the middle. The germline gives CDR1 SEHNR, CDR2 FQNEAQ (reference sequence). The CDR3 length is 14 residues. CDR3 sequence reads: CASSLAPGTYEQYF. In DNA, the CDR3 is TGTGCCAGCAGCTTAGCCCCTGGGACCTACGAGCAGTACTTC. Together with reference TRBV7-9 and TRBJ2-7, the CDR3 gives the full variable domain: DTGVSQNPRHKITKRGQNVTFRCDPISEHNRLYWYRQTLGQGPEFLTYFQNEAQLEKSRLLSDRFSAERPKGSFSTLEIQRTEQGDSAMYLCASSLAPGTYEQYFGPGTRLTVT.

The CDR3 DNA reads as TGTGCCAGCAGCTTTCCAGGTTCGGCAGATACGCAGTATTTT. This gives the protein CASSFPGSADTQYF. V usage is TRBV5-6 and J usage is TRBJ2-3; D is unresolved. V was pared by 2 bases and J by 4 bases, with 11 bases between. Germline assignment: CDR1 SGHDT and CDR2 YYEEEE. CDR3 size: 14 residues.

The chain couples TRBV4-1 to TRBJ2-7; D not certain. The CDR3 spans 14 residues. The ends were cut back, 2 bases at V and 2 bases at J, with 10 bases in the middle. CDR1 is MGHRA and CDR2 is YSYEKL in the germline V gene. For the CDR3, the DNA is TGCGCCAGCAGCCAAAACGCCCTAACCTACGAGCAGTACTTC. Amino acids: CASSQNALTYEQYF.

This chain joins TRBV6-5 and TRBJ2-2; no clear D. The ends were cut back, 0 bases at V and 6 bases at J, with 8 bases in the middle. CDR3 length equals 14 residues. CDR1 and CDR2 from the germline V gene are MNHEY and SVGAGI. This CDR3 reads CASSYSTTPGELFF. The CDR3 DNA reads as TGTGCCAGCAGTTACTCGACGACCCCCGGGGAGCTGTTTTTT.

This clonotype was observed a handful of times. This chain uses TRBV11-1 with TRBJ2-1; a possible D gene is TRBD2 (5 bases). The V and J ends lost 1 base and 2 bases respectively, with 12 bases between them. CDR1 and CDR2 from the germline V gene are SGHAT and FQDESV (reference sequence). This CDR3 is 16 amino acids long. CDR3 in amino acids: CASSLETGSPYNEQFF. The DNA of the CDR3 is TGTGCCAGCAGCTTAGAAACGGGGAGCCCCTACAATGAGCAGTTCTTC.

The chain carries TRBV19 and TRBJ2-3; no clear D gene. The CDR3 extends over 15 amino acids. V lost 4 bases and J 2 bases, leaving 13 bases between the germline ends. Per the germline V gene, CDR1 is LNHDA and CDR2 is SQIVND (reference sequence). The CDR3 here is CASSTSPLNTDTQYF. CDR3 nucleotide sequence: TGTGCCAGTAGTACCTCTCCGCTCAACACAGATACGCAGTATTTT.